This is a list of T cell receptor beta chains from one sample in a study of cytomegalovirus exposure and HLA in healthy donors. Clones were sequenced by immunoSEQ multiplex PCR, and TCRdb holds only the in-frame ones, with some missing. The table records about 42,000 clones, 50% of them present only once. Material: PBMCs. Receptors originate from a human donor in good health. Each CDR3 is given with its conserved first and last residue. Each record gives: V gene, J gene, clone size, CDR3 protein. Some rows mark clone size as missing; the rest say once, few, many or name a class of expanded clone.

V gene: TRBV9
J gene: TRBJ2-7
clone size: NA
CDR3 protein: CASSVGPLTSGGYEQYF

V gene: TRBV9
J gene: TRBJ2-5
clone size: NA
CDR3 protein: CASLLRQGRETQYF

V gene: TRBV19
J gene: TRBJ1-1
clone size: NA
CDR3 protein: CASIVGATYTEAFF

V gene: TRBV28
J gene: TRBJ2-4
clone size: few
CDR3 protein: CASSFAASGRMSIQYF

V gene: TRBV6-6
J gene: TRBJ1-2
clone size: NA
CDR3 protein: CASSYRSGVGNYGYTF

V gene: TRBV7-7
J gene: TRBJ2-5
clone size: NA
CDR3 protein: CASSLGSGTSGETQYF

V gene: TRBV7-2
J gene: TRBJ2-5
clone size: few
CDR3 protein: CASSIQGARETQYF

V gene: TRBV19
J gene: TRBJ1-2
clone size: NA
CDR3 protein: CASSTLQGSSYGYTF

V gene: TRBV5-4
J gene: TRBJ2-2
clone size: NA
CDR3 protein: CASSLASFRNTGELFF

V gene: TRBV6-6
J gene: TRBJ2-7
clone size: NA
CDR3 protein: CASSYGGTLAYEQYF

V gene: TRBV7-9
J gene: TRBJ1-3
clone size: NA
CDR3 protein: CASSLVQGAAGNTIYF

V gene: TRBV9
J gene: TRBJ1-1
clone size: NA
CDR3 protein: CASSCWRQGTMNTEAFF

V gene: TRBV6-1
J gene: TRBJ2-2
clone size: NA
CDR3 protein: CASKLAGAGELFF

V gene: TRBV6-6
J gene: TRBJ1-1
clone size: few
CDR3 protein: CAGTTKGRAEAFF

V gene: TRBV5-1
J gene: TRBJ2-1
clone size: once
CDR3 protein: CASGPRLAGGSYNEQFF

V gene: TRBV27
J gene: TRBJ2-5
clone size: NA
CDR3 protein: CASSLSPRGAITVETQYF

V gene: TRBV29-1
J gene: TRBJ2-7
clone size: few
CDR3 protein: CSVERGQTVREQYF

V gene: TRBV27
J gene: TRBJ2-7
clone size: NA
CDR3 protein: CASSPGTGKSYEQYF

V gene: TRBV4-3
J gene: TRBJ1-6
clone size: NA
CDR3 protein: CASSQTGSNYNSPLHF

V gene: TRBV19
J gene: TRBJ1-4
clone size: NA
CDR3 protein: CASSIDQRGSGATNEKLFF

V gene: TRBV19
J gene: TRBJ2-6
clone size: NA
CDR3 protein: CASRPAGANVLTF

V gene: TRBV7-3
J gene: TRBJ2-3
clone size: NA
CDR3 protein: CASSERSTSTDTQYF